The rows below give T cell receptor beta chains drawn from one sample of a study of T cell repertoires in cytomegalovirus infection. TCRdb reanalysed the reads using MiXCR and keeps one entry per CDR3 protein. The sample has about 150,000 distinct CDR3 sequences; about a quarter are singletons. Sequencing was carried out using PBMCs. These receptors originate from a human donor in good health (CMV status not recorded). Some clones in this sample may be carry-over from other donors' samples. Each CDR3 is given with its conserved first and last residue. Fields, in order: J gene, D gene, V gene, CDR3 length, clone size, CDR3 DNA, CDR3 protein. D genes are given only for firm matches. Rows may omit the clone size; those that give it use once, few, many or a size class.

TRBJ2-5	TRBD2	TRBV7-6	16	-	TGTGCCAGCAGCTTAGTAAGCGGGGGCTACCAAGAGACCCAGTACTTC	CASSLVSGGYQETQYF
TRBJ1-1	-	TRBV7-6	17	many	TGTGCCAGCAGCTTAGTCGGCGGGGTACAGGGCCAAACTGAAGCTTTCTTT	CASSLVGGVQGQTEAFF
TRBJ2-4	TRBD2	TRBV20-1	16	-	TGCAGTGCTAGAGGATCTAGCGGGGATGGCTTGAACATTCAGTACTTC	CSARGSSGDGLNIQYF
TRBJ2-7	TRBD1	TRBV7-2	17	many	TGTGCCAGCAGCTTATACGCCGCGGGACAGGGACCCTACGAGCAGTACTTC	CASSLYAAGQGPYEQYF
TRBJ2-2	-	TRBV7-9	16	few	TGTGCCAGCAGCTTACCCGTCGCGGCTGCGGGCGGGGAGCTGTTTTTT	CASSLPVAAAGGELFF
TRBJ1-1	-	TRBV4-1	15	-	TGCGCCAGCAGCCAAGTGGGCACTAAGAACGCTGAAGCTTTCTTT	CASSQVGTKNAEAFF
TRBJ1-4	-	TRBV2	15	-	TGTGCCAGCAGTGCCAGGACAGCAACTAATGAAAAACTGTTTTTT	CASSARTATNEKLFF
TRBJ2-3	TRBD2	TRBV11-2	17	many	TGTGCCAGCAGCTTAGATCTAAGCGGGGTGAGCACAGATACGCAGTATTTT	CASSLDLSGVSTDTQYF
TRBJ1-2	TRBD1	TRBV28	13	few	TGTGCCAGCAGCCCAGGGGGGGGGGATGGCTACACCTTC	CASSPGGGDGYTF
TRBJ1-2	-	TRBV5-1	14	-	TGCGCCAGCAGCTCCGGAGCACAGAACTATGGCTACACCTTC	CASSSGAQNYGYTF
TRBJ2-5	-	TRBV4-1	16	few	TGCGCCAGCAGCCAAGTCTTGGGGCAGGGAGGAGAGACCCAGTACTTC	CASSQVLGQGGETQYF
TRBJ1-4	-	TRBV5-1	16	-	TGCGCCAGCAGCTCAACCCCGGGACGGCCTAATGAAAAACTGTTTTTT	CASSSTPGRPNEKLFF
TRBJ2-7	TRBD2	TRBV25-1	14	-	TGTGCCAGCAGTGAGGCGGGAGGGCCGAGCGAGCAGTACTTC	CASSEAGGPSEQYF
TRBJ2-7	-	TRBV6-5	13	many	TGTGCCAGCAGTTACGGACAGACCTACGAGCAGTACTTC	CASSYGQTYEQYF
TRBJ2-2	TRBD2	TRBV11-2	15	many	TGTGCCAGCAGCTTAGAGCGGGGGGACACCGGGGAGCTGTTTTTT	CASSLERGDTGELFF
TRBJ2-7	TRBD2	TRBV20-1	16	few	TGCAGTGCAAACAGCCATACTAGCGGGAGAGCCTACGAGCAGTACTTC	CSANSHTSGRAYEQYF
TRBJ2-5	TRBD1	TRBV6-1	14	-	TGTGCCAGCAGTCGTAACAGGGGGCATAAGTCCCAGTACTTC	CASSRNRGHKSQYF
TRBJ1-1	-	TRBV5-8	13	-	TGTGCCAGCAGTCGGAATATGAACACTGAAGCTTTCTTT	CASSRNMNTEAFF
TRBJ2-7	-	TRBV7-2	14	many	TGTGCCAGCAGCCCGACGACTAGTATCTACGAGCAGTACTTC	CASSPTTSIYEQYF
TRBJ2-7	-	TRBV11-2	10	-	TGTGCCAGCAGCTGGTACGAGCAGTACTTC	CASSWYEQYF
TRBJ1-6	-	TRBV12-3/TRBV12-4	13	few	TGTGCCAGCAGTTTGAGGGCGAATTCACCCCTCCACTTT	CASSLRANSPLHF
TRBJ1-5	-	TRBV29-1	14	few	TGCAGCGCCGTAGCGGGGGGGGGCGATCAGCCCCAGCATTTT	CSAVAGGGDQPQHF
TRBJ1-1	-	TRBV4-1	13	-	TGCGCCAGCAGCCAGGAACAACGGGTCGGGGCTTTCTTT	CASSQEQRVGAFF
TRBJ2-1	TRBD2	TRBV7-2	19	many	TGTGCCAGCAGCTTTAGGTGGGCTAGCGGGGTGGTCTCCTACAATGAGCAGTTCTTC	CASSFRWASGVVSYNEQFF
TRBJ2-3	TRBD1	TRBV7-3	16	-	TGTGCCAGCAGCTCCTCTGGGGACAGGGAGGCAGATACGCAGTATTTT	CASSSSGDREADTQYF
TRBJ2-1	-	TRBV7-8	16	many	TGTGCCAGCAGCTCCATGACAAGGAGCTCCTACAATGAGCAGTTCTTC	CASSSMTRSSYNEQFF
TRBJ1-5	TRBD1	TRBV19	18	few	TGTGCCAGTAGTACCCTCACCGGGACAGGAGGGAGCAATCAGCCCCAGCATTTT	CASSTLTGTGGSNQPQHF
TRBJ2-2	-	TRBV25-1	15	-	TGTGCCAGCAGTGAAATGGGCCAAAGGGCCGGGGAGCTGTTTTTT	CASSEMGQRAGELFF
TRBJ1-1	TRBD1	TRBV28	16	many	TGTGCCAGCCCGAACCCTTGGACAGGGTTGAACACTGAAGCTTTCTTT	CASPNPWTGLNTEAFF
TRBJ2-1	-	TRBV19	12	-	TGTGCCAGTAGTGTCAGATCCGGTGAGCAGTTCTTC	CASSVRSGEQFF
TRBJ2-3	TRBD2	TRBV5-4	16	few	TGTGCCAGCAGCTTGGATCCGACGGGACTAGTAGATACGCAGTATTTT	CASSLDPTGLVDTQYF
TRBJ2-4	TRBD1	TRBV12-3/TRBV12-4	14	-	TGTGCCAGCAGACAGGGGTTCGCCAAAAACATTCAGTACTTC	CASRQGFAKNIQYF
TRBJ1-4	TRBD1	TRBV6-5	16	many	TGTGCCAGCAGTGCCTCAGAACAGGGGGGAGCTGAAAAACTGTTTTTT	CASSASEQGGAEKLFF
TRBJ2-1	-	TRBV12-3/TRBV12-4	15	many	TGTGCCAGCAGCCGAACAGCGCCAGGATACAATGAGCAGTTCTTC	CASSRTAPGYNEQFF
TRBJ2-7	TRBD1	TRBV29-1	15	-	TGCAGCGCCTCGGTAGGGGGACAGGGGTCGGGCGAGCAGTACTTC	CSASVGGQGSGEQYF
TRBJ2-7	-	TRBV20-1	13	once	TGCAGTGCTAGTCCCGACGGGTACTACGAGCAGTACTTC	CSASPDGYYEQYF
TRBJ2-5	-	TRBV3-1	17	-	TGTGCCAGCAGCCAAGATAGGCGGGGGCCTCTAGGAGAGACCCAGTACTTC	CASSQDRRGPLGETQYF
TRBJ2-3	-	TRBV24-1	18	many	TGTGCCACCAGTGATTCCTCGGACTTCCACCCGTCTTATCGGACGCAGTATTTT	CATSDSSDFHPSYRTQYF
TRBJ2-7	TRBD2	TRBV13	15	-	TGTGCCAGCAGCTGGATAGCGGGAGGGCTCTACGAGCAGTACTTC	CASSWIAGGLYEQYF
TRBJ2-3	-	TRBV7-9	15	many	TGTGCCAGCAGCTCCCCAGGGCGGAGTCCAGATACGCAGTATTTT	CASSSPGRSPDTQYF
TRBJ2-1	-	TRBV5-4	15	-	TGTGCCAGCAGCCACAGGGGACTCAATTACAATGAGCAGTTCTTC	CASSHRGLNYNEQFF
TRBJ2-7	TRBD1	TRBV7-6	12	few	TGTGCCAGCAGAACTGGACAGGGCATGCAGTACTTC	CASRTGQGMQYF
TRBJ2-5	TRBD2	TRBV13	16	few	TGCGCCAGCAGCTTGGATTCCAGCGGGGGGGCGCAGACCCAGTACTTC	CASSLDSSGGAQTQYF